Listed here is a single TCR beta chain. In the PCR, 60 Vbeta and 13 Jbeta primers were used. Only in-frame clones appear in the TCRdb table, and some are missing; sequencing was by immunoSEQ multiplex PCR. The data show about 190,000 clones, 87% seen once. These data belong to a study of cytomegalovirus exposure and HLA in healthy donors. V was cut by 8 bases and J by 2 bases, with 16 bases left in between. This CDR3 is built from 14 residues. The germline CDR1 and CDR2 sequences are MNHNY and SVGAGI (reference sequence). Sequencing was carried out using PBMCs. This chain uses TRBV6-6 with TRBJ2-7; the D gene is possibly TRBD2 (6 bases). This clonotype was sampled from a man aged 25 to 45 in good health and CMV-seronegative. The CDR3 bases are TGTGCCAGCCGCAGGACTAACTCCCCCTACGAGCAGTACTTC. Its protein is CASRRTNSPYEQYF.